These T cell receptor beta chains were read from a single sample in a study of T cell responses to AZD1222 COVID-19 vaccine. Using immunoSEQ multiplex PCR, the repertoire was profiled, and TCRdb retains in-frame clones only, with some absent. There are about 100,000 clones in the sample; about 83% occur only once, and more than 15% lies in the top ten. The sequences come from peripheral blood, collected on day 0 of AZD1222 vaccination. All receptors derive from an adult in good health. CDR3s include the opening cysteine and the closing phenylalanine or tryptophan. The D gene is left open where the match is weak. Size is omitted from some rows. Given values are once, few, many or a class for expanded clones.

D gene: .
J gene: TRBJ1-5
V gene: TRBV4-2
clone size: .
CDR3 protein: CASSQDADLDQPQHF
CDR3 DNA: TGTGCCAGCAGCCAAGACGCGGACCTTGATCAGCCCCAGCATTTT

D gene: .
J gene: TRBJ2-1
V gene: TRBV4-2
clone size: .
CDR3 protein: CASSLRLWNEQFF
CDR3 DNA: TGTGCCAGCAGCCTAAGGCTTTGGAATGAGCAGTTCTTC

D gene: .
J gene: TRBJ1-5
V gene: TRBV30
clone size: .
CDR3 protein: CAWSPGPGRPQHF
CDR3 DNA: TGTGCCTGGAGCCCAGGTCCAGGGCGGCCCCAGCATTTT

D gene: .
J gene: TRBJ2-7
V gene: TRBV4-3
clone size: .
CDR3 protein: CASSQDMAYQQYF
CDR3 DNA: TGCGCCAGCAGCCAAGATATGGCTTACCAGCAGTACTTC

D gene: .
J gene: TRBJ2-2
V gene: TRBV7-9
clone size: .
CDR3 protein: CASSRSGSNTGELFF
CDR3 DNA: TGTGCCAGCAGCCGCAGCGGGTCTAACACCGGGGAGCTGTTTTTT

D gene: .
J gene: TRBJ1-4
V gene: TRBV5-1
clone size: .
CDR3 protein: CASSFGGREEKLFF
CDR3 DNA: TGCGCCAGCAGCTTCGGAGGGAGGGAAGAAAAACTGTTTTTT

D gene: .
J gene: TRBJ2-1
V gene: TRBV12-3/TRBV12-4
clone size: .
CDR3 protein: CASSLWTTNEQFF
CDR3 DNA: TGTGCCAGCAGTTTATGGACTACCAATGAGCAGTTCTTC

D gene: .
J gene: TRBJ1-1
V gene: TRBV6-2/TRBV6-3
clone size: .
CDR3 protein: CASSTDPRGTEAFF
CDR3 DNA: TGTGCCAGCAGTACCGACCCGCGGGGAACTGAAGCTTTCTTT

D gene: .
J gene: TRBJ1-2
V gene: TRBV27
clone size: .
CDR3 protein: CASSLTENPLYGYTF
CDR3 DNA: TGTGCCAGCAGTTTAACGGAGAATCCACTCTATGGCTACACCTTC

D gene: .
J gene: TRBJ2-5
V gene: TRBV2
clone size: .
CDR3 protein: CASSDRGGAQETQYF
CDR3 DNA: TGTGCCAGCAGTGACAGGGGAGGGGCACAAGAGACCCAGTACTTC

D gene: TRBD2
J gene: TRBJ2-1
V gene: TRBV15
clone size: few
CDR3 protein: CATSSPTSGRASEQFF
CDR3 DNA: TGTGCCACCAGCTCCCCGACTAGCGGGAGGGCCAGTGAGCAGTTCTTC

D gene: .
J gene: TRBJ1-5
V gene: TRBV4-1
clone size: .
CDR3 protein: CASSQGGSYQPQHF
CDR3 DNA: TGCGCCAGCAGCCAAGGAGGGTCCTATCAGCCCCAGCATTTT

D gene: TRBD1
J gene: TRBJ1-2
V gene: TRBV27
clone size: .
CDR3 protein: CASSSTGTGYSEGYTF
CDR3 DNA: TGTGCCAGCAGTTCGACCGGGACAGGGTATTCGGAAGGCTACACCTTC

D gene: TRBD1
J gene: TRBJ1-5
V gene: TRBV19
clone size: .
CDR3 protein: CASSQGTGREPQHF
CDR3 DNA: TGTGCCAGTAGCCAGGGGACAGGGAGGGAGCCCCAGCATTTT

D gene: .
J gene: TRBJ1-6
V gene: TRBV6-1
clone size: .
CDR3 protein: CASREGRGLSPLHF
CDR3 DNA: TGTGCCAGCAGAGAAGGACGGGGGCTTTCACCCCTCCACTTT